This is a list of T cell receptor beta chains from one sample in a study of CD8 T cells in ankylosing spondylitis. TCRdb ran MiXCR on the 5' RACE reads and lists one entry per CDR3 protein. The table lists about 96,000 distinct CDR3 sequences, roughly 27% of them singletons. Sequencing was performed on blood, either unsorted or a sorted T cell fraction (not recorded which). The source of these receptors is a male donor with ankylosing spondylitis or in good health (not recorded which). Both conserved end residues are part of each CDR3. The D gene is left open where the match is weak. Clone size is stated in some rows and not others, as once, few, many or a class when expanded.

16	TRBD2	TRBV20-1	few	TRBJ2-3	CSARDGSGSVLDTQYF	TGCAGTGCTAGAGATGGTAGCGGGAGTGTACTCGATACGCAGTATTTT
14	.	TRBV7-9	few	TRBJ2-1	CASSPGRSYNEQFF	TGTGCCAGCAGCCCGGGACGGAGTTACAATGAGCAGTTCTTC
12	.	TRBV7-2	few	TRBJ1-5	CASSFLGQPQHF	TGTGCCAGCAGCTTTTTAGGTCAGCCCCAGCATTTT
13	.	TRBV7-2	.	TRBJ1-2	CASSSIILHGYTF	TGTGCCAGCAGCTCAATTATATTACATGGCTACACCTTC
13	TRBD2	TRBV20-1	.	TRBJ2-3	CSATLAGGHTQYF	TGCAGTGCAACGCTAGCGGGGGGGCATACGCAGTATTTT
15	TRBD1	TRBV5-1	few	TRBJ1-2	CASSVQLQGAYGYTF	TGCGCCAGCAGCGTACAATTACAGGGGGCCTATGGCTACACCTTC
16	TRBD1	TRBV5-4	few	TRBJ1-6	CASSSRGGTDLSPLHF	TGTGCCAGCAGTTCCCGCGGAGGGACAGATCTTTCACCCCTCCACTTT
14	.	TRBV20-1	.	TRBJ1-5	CSARLDYSNQPQHF	TGCAGTGCTAGGTTGGATTATAGCAATCAGCCCCAGCATTTT
13	TRBD1	TRBV20-1	many	TRBJ1-2	CSARETGSDGYTF	TGCAGTGCTAGAGAGACAGGGAGTGATGGCTACACCTTC
15	.	TRBV5-1	.	TRBJ1-3	CASSPLQSSGNTIYF	TGCGCCAGCAGCCCGTTACAGAGCTCTGGAAACACCATATATTTT
13	.	TRBV20-1	.	TRBJ2-6	CSASKPGANVLTF	TGCAGTGCTAGTAAACCTGGGGCCAACGTCCTGACTTTC
12	.	TRBV6-6	many	TRBJ1-1	CASVVEMGEAFF	TGTGCCAGCGTTGTGGAGATGGGTGAAGCTTTCTTT
14	.	TRBV7-2	.	TRBJ1-1	CASSLDLMATEAFF	TGTGCCAGCAGCTTAGACCTTATGGCAACTGAAGCTTTCTTT
11	.	TRBV29-1	few	TRBJ2-1	CSVPNTDEQFF	TGCAGCGTCCCGAATACCGATGAGCAGTTCTTC
14	TRBD2	TRBV20-1	few	TRBJ2-7	CSATYSGIRYEQYF	TGCAGTGCTACCTATAGCGGGATACGGTACGAGCAGTACTTC
15	TRBD1	TRBV5-6	few	TRBJ2-2	CASSLAQGARGELFF	TGTGCCAGCAGCTTGGCGCAGGGGGCGCGTGGGGAGCTGTTTTTT
16	.	TRBV15	.	TRBJ2-1	CATSRGKGMTYNEQFF	TGTGCCACCAGCAGAGGAAAGGGAATGACATACAATGAGCAGTTCTTC
17	.	TRBV25-1	many	TRBJ2-1	CASSESEISQVYNEQFF	TGTGCCAGCAGTGAATCCGAGATATCCCAGGTTTACAATGAGCAGTTCTTC
19	TRBD2	TRBV4-1	few	TRBJ2-7	CASSQKPNRLAGGTAEQYF	TGCGCCAGCAGCCAAAAGCCGAATAGACTAGCGGGAGGGACGGCCGAGCAGTACTTC
14	TRBD2	TRBV5-1	many	TRBJ2-1	CASSLAEAGGEQFF	TGCGCCAGCAGCTTGGCCGAAGCGGGGGGTGAGCAGTTCTTC
16	.	TRBV20-1	many	TRBJ2-5	CSARGQSAGTTETQYF	TGCAGTGCTAGAGGCCAATCCGCAGGGACCACGGAGACCCAGTACTTC
14	.	TRBV5-1	.	TRBJ2-5	CASTNPGLQETQYF	TGCGCCAGCACAAACCCGGGACTCCAGGAGACCCAGTACTTC
14	TRBD1	TRBV5-1	.	TRBJ2-5	CASSLAGQEGTQYF	TGCGCCAGCAGCTTGGCGGGACAGGAGGGGACCCAGTACTTC
14	.	TRBV7-3	few	TRBJ2-2	CASSRAVNTGELFF	TGTGCCAGCAGCCGGGCCGTGAACACCGGGGAGCTGTTTTTT
15	TRBD2	TRBV5-1	.	TRBJ2-1	CASRSLAGRYNEQFF	TGCGCCAGCAGATCACTAGCGGGAAGATACAATGAGCAGTTCTTC
17	TRBD2	TRBV9	.	TRBJ2-1	CASSVAPMSGRWNEQFF	TGTGCCAGCAGCGTAGCCCCTATGAGCGGGAGGTGGAATGAGCAGTTCTTC
14	.	TRBV7-2	many	TRBJ2-1	CASSLGPNYNEQFF	TGTGCCAGCAGCTTAGGCCCGAACTACAATGAGCAGTTCTTC
14	.	TRBV12-3/TRBV12-4	few	TRBJ2-5	CASSLRGLMETQYF	TGTGCCAGCAGTTTACGGGGGCTGATGGAGACCCAGTACTTC
13	.	TRBV5-1	few	TRBJ2-1	CASSLVGYNEQFF	TGCGCCAGCAGTTTAGTGGGCTACAATGAGCAGTTCTTC
15	TRBD2	TRBV7-2	.	TRBJ2-1	CASSRTSGGYNEQFF	TGTGCCAGCAGCCGGACTAGCGGGGGGTACAATGAGCAGTTCTTC